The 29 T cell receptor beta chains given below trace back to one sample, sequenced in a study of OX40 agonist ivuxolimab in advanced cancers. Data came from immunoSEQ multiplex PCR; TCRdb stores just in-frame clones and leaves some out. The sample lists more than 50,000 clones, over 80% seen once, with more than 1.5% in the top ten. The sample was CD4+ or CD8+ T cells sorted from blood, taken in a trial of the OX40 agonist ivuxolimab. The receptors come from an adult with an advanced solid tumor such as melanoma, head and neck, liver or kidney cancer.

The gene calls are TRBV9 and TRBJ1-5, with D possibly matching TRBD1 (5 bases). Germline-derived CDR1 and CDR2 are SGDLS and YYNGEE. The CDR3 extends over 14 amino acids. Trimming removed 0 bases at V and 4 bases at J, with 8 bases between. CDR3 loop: CASSVEGDNQPQHF. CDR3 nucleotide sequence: TGTGCCAGCAGCGTAGAAGGGGATAATCAGCCCCAGCATTTT.

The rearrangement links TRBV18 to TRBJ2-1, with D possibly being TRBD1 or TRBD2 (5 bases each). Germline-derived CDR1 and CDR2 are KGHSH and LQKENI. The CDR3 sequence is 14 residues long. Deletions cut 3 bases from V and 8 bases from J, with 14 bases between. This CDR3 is CASSPGTFKYEQFF. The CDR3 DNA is TGTGCCAGCTCACCCGGGACCTTCAAATATGAGCAGTTCTTC.

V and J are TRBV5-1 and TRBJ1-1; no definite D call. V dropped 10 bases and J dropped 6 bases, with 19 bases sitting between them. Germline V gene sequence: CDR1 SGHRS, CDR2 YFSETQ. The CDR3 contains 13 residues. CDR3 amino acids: CAARRDPNAEAFF. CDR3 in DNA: TGCGCCGCACGGAGGGATCCCAACGCTGAAGCTTTCTTT.

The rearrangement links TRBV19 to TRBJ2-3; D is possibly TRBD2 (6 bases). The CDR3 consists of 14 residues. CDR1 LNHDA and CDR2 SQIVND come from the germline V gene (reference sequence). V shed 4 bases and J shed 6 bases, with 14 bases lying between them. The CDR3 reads CASSTGAGPDTQYF. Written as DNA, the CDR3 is TGTGCCAGTAGTACCGGGGCGGGGCCCGATACGCAGTATTTT.

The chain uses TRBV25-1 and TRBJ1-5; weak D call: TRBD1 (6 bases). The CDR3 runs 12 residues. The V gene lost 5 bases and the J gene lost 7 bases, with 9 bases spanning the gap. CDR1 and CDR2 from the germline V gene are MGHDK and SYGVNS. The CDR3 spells CASSSQGQPQHF. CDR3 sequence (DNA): TGTGCCAGCAGTTCCCAGGGGCAGCCCCAGCATTTT.

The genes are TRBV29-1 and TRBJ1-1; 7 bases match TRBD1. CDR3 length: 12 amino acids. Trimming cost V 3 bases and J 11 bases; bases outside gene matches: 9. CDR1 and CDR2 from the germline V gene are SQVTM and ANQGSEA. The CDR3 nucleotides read TGCAGCGTTGAGACAGGGCCTCTGTGGGCTTTCTTT. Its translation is CSVETGPLWAFF.

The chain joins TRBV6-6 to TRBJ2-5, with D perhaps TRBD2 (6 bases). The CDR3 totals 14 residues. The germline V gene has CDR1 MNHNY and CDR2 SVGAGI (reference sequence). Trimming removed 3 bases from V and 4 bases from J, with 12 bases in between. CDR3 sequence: CASSYTGGGETQYF. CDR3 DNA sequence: TGTGCCAGCAGTTATACCGGGGGAGGAGAGACCCAGTACTTC.

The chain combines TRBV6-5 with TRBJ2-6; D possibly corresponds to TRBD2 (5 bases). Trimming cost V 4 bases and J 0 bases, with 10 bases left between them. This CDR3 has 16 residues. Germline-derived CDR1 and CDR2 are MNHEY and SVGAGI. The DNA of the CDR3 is TGTGCCAGCAGTTCGCGTCGGGGCTCTGGGGCCAACGTCCTGACTTTC. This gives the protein CASSSRRGSGANVLTF.

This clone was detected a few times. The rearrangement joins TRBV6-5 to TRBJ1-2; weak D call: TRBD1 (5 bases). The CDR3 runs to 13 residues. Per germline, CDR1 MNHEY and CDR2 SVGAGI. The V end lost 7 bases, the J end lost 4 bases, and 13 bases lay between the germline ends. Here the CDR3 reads CASTTGGGYGYTF. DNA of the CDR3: TGTGCCAGCACCACGGGGGGGGGCTATGGCTACACCTTC.

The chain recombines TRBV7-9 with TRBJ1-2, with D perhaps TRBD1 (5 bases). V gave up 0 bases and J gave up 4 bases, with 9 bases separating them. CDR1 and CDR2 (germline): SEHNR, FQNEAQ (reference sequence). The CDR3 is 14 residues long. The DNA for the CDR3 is TGTGCCAGCAGCTTAGCAGGGACGGCCTATGGCTACACCTTC. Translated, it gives CASSLAGTAYGYTF.

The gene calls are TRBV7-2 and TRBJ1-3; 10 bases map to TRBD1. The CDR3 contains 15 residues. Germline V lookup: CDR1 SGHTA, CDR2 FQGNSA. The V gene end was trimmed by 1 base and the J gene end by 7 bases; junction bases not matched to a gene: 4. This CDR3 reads CASSLGTGGRNTIYF. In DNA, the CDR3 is TGTGCCAGCAGCTTAGGGACAGGGGGAAGGAACACCATATATTTT.

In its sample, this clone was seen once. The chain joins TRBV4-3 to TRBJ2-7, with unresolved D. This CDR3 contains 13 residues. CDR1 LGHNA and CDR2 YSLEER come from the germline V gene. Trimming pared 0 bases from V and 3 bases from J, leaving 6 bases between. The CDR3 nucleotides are TGCGCCAGCAGCCAAGAACATCGCTACGAGCAGTACTTC. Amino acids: CASSQEHRYEQYF.

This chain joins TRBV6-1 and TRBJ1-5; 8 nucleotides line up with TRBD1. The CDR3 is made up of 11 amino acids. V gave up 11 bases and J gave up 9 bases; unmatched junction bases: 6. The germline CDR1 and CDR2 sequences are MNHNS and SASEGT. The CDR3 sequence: CAGGQVGPQHF. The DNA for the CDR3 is TGTGCCGGGGGACAGGTTGGGCCCCAGCATTTT.

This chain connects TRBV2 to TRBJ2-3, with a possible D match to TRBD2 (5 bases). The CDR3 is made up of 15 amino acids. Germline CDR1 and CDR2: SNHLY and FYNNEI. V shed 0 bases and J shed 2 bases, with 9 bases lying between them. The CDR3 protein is CASSEAGDVTDTQYF. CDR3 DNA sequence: TGTGCCAGCAGTGAAGCGGGAGATGTCACAGATACGCAGTATTTT.

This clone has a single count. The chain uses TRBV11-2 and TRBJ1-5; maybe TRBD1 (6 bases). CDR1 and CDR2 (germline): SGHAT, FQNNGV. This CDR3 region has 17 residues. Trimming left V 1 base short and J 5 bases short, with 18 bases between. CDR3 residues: CASSLGTAGLRYQPQHF. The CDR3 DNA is TGTGCCAGCAGCTTAGGGACAGCCGGGTTGAGGTATCAGCCCCAGCATTTT.

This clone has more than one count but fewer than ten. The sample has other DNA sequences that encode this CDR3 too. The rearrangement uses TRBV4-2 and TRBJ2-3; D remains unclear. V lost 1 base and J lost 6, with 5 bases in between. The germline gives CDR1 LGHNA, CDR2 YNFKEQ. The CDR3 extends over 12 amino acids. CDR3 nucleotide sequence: TGTGCCAGCAGCCAAGCAGCGGATACGCAGTATTTT. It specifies CASSQAADTQYF.

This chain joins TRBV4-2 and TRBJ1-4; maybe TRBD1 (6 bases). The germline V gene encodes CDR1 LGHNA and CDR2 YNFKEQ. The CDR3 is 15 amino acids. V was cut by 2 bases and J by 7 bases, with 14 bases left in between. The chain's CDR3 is CASSQSTGYSEKLFF. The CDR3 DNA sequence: TGTGCCAGCAGCCAATCGACAGGTTACAGTGAAAAACTGTTTTTT.

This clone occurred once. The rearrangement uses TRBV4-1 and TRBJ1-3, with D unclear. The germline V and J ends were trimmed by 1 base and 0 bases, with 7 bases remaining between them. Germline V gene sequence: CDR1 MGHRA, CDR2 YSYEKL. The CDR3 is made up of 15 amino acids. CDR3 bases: TGCGCCAGCAGCCAAGTATCCAACTCTGGAAACACCATATATTTT. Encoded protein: CASSQVSNSGNTIYF.

For the CDR3, the DNA is TGTGCCAGCAGCCCAATGGAGTCTGGGGCCAACGTCCTGACTTTC. Protein sequence: CASSPMESGANVLTF. J is TRBJ2-6 and V is TRBV5-6, with D unresolved. Trimming cost V 4 bases and J 1 base, with 9 bases left between them. CDR3 length equals 15 residues. The germline V gene has CDR1 SGHDT and CDR2 YYEEEE. Based on the CDR3 plus reference TRBV5-6 and TRBJ2-6, the full variable domain is DAGVTQSPTHLIKTRGQQVTLRCSPKSGHDTVSWYQQALGQGPQFIFQYYEEEERQRGNFPDRFSGHQFPNYSSELNVNALLLGDSALYLCASSPMESGANVLTFGAGSRLTVL.

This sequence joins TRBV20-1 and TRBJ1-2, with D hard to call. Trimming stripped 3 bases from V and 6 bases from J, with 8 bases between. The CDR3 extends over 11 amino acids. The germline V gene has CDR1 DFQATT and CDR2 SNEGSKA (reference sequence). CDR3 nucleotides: TGCAGTGCTAGGACGGGTAATGGCTACACCTTC. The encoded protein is CSARTGNGYTF.

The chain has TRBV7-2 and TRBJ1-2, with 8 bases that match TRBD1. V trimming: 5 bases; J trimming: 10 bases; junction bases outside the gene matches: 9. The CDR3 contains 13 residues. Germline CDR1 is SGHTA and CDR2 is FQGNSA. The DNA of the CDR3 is TGTGCCAGCAGCCCCGGACAGGGTCGGACCTACACCTTC. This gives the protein CASSPGQGRTYTF. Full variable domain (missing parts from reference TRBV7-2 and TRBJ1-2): GAGVSQSPSNKVTEKGKDVELRCDPISGHTALYWYRQSLGQGLEFLIYFQGNSAPDKSGLPSDRFSAERTGGSVSTLTIQRTQQEDSAVYLCASSPGQGRTYTFGSGTRLTVV.

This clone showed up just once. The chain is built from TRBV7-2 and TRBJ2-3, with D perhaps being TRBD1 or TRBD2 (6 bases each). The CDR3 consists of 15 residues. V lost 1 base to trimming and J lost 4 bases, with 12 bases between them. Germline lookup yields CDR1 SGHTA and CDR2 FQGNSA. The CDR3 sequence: CASSLGGAGADTQYF. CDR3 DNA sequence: TGTGCCAGCAGCTTAGGGGGGGCGGGCGCAGATACGCAGTATTTT. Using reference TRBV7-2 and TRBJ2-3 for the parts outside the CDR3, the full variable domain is GAGVSQSPSNKVTEKGKDVELRCDPISGHTALYWYRQSLGQGLEFLIYFQGNSAPDKSGLPSDRFSAERTGGSVSTLTIQRTQQEDSAVYLCASSLGGAGADTQYFGPGTRLTVL.

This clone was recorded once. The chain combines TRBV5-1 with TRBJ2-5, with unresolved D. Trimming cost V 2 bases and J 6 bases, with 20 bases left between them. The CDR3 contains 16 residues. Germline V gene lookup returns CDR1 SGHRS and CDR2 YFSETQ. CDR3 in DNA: TGCGCCAGCAGCTTTATTGGACCTACCGAAGTGAAGACCCAGTACTTC. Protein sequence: CASSFIGPTEVKTQYF.

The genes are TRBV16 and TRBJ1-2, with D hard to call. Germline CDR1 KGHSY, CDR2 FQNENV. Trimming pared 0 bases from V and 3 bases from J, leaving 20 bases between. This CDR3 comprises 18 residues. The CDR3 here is CASSQSQVGSTIYYGYTF. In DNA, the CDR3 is TGTGCCAGCAGCCAATCTCAGGTCGGCAGTACGATTTACTATGGCTACACCTTC. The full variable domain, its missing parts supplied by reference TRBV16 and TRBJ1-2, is GEEVAQTPKHLVRGEGQKAKLYCAPIKGHSYVFWYQQVLKNEFKFLISFQNENVFDETGMPKERFSAKCLPNSPCSLEIQATKLEDSAVYFCASSQSQVGSTIYYGYTFGSGTRLTVV.

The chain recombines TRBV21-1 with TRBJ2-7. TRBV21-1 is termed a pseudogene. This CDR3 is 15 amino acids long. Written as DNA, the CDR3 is TGTGCCAGCGTGGGGGTGTCTCGAACCATCTACGAGCAGTACTTC. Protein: CASVGVSRTIYEQYF.

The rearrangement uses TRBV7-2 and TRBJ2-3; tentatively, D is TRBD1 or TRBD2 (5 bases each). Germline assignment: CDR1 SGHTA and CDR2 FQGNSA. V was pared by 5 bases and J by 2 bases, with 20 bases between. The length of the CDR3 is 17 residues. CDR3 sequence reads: CASSHAGAIPHTDTQYF. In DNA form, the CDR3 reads TGTGCCAGCAGCCACGCCGGGGCGATCCCCCACACAGATACGCAGTATTTT.

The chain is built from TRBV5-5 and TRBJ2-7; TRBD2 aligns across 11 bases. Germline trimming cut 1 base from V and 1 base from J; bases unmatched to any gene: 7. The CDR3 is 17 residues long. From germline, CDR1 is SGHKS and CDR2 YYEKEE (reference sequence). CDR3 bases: TGTGCCAGCAGCTTGAGTGGACTAGCGGGCACTTCCTACGAGCAGTACTTC. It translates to CASSLSGLAGTSYEQYF.

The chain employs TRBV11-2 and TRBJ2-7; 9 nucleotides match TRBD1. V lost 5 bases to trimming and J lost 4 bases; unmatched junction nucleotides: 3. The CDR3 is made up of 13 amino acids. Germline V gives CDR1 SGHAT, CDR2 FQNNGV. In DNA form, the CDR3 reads TGTGCCAGCAGCCGGGACAGGGATTACGAGCAGTACTTC. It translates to CASSRDRDYEQYF.

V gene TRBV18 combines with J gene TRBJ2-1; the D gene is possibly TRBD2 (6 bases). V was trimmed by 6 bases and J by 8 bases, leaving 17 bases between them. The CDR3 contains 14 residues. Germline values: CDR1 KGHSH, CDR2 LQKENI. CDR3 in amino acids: CASSWRVVKDEQFF. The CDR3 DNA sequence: TGTGCCAGCTCTTGGAGGGTCGTCAAAGATGAGCAGTTCTTC. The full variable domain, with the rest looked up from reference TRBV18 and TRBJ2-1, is NAGVMQNPRHLVRRRGQEARLRCSPMKGHSHVYWYRQLPEEGLKFMVYLQKENIIDESGMPKERFSAEFPKEGPSILRIQQVVRGDSAAYFCASSWRVVKDEQFFGPGTRLTVL.